This passage covers 19 T cell receptor beta chains from one sample sequenced in a study of T cell repertoires in cytomegalovirus infection. TCRdb fed the reads into MiXCR, producing one record per CDR3 protein. The table lists roughly 180,000 distinct CDR3 sequences, roughly a fifth of them singletons, with roughly 25% in the top ten. For these TCRs, the target antigens are not known. The sample consisted of CD8+ T cells from cultured PBMCs, taken from culture after CMV antigen stimulation. The source is a human donor in good health (CMV status not recorded). Some clones in this sample may be carry-over from other donors' samples.

The chain recombines TRBV29-1 with TRBJ1-1, with D possibly being TRBD1 (6 bases). The CDR3 extends over 13 amino acids. The V and J ends lost 3 bases and 7 bases respectively, with 15 bases between them. In germline, CDR1 is SQVTM, CDR2 ANQGSEA. As DNA, the CDR3 is TGCAGCGTTGACCTGCAGGACAGATATGAAGCTTTCTTT. Translated: CSVDLQDRYEAFF. The variable domain in full, with the rest retrieved from reference TRBV29-1 and TRBJ1-1, is SAVISQKPSRDICQRGTSLTIQCQVDSQVTMMFWYRQQPGQSLTLIATANQGSEATYESGFVIDKFPISRPNLTFSTLTVSNMSPEDSSIYLCSVDLQDRYEAFFGQGTRLTVV.

This clonotype occurred a few times. The chain links TRBV7-2 to TRBJ2-5; a weak D match, TRBD1 (5 bases). This CDR3 has 14 amino acids. The ends were cut back, 2 bases at V and 0 bases at J, with 7 bases in the middle. Germline CDR1 and CDR2: SGHTA and FQGNSA. The CDR3 bases are TGTGCCAGCAGCTTATGGGGCAACCAAGAGACCCAGTACTTC. Translation gives CASSLWGNQETQYF.

The table lists this clonotype with a few counts. The chain joins TRBV28 to TRBJ2-3, with a weak D call TRBD1 (6 bases). Trimming removed 2 bases from V and 0 bases from J, with 9 bases in between. This CDR3 is 15 amino acids long. Germline CDR1 MDHEN, CDR2 SYDVKM. The CDR3 DNA sequence: TGTGCCAGCAGTTTAAGGGGGATTAGCACAGATACGCAGTATTTT. The encoded protein is CASSLRGISTDTQYF.

For the CDR3, the DNA is TGTGCCAGCAGCCCGAGAGGGACACAGAACACTGAAGCTTTCTTT. Its protein is CASSPRGTQNTEAFF. The genes are TRBV12-3 or TRBV12-4 and TRBJ1-1, with D maybe TRBD1 (6 bases). Trimming shortened V by 6 bases and J by 1 base, and 15 bases separated the two germline ends. The CDR3 is 15 amino acids.

This chain joins TRBV4-3 and TRBJ1-1, with 9 bases fitting TRBD1. The CDR3 is 14 amino acids. CDR1 and CDR2 from the germline V gene are LGHNA and YSLEER. V lost 8 bases and J lost 7; bases outside the gene matches: 11. DNA for the CDR3: TGCGCCAGCGGATTTACAGGGGGCGAGGATGAAGCTTTCTTT. This encodes CASGFTGGEDEAFF.

This sequence joins TRBV7-2 and TRBJ2-3, with 7 bases matching TRBD2. Trimming cost V 4 bases and J 1 base; bases outside gene matches: 17. Germline V gene sequence: CDR1 SGHTA, CDR2 FQGNSA. The CDR3 length is 19 residues. The CDR3 bases are TGTGCCAGCAGCTCTGTACTTGACGGGGGGAGAGATGGCACAGATACGCAGTATTTT. Its protein product is CASSSVLDGGRDGTDTQYF.

The rearrangement joins TRBV4-1 to TRBJ2-3; TRBD1 aligns across 8 bases. Germline values: CDR1 MGHRA, CDR2 YSYEKL. V shed 0 bases and J 1 base; nucleotides not matched to a gene: 6. This CDR3 comprises 17 residues. The CDR3 DNA reads as TGCGCCAGCAGCCAAGAAATCGCGACAGGGGGCACAGATACGCAGTATTTT. It codes for CASSQEIATGGTDTQYF.

Only a few counts were recorded for this clonotype. This rearrangement joins TRBV7-6 to TRBJ2-4; D unclear. The CDR3 sequence is 14 residues long. V was cut by 6 bases and J by 2 bases, with 11 bases left in between. Germline V gives CDR1 SGHVS, CDR2 FNYEAQ. CDR3 residues: CASSPRSTKNIQYF. The CDR3 region has the DNA TGTGCCAGCAGTCCCAGGAGTACCAAAAACATTCAGTACTTC.

This rearrangement joins TRBV24-1 to TRBJ2-2, with unresolved D. The germline CDR1 and CDR2 sequences are KGHDR and SFDVKD. The CDR3 length is 14 residues. V gave up 4 bases and J gave up 6 bases, with 11 bases separating them. CDR3 DNA: TGTGCCACCAGTGACCTGGCCCGACCCGGGGAGCTGTTTTTT. Residues: CATSDLARPGELFF.

The CDR3 region is CASSGLGDREFRAFF. CDR3 bases: TGTGCCAGCAGCGGCCTCGGGGACAGGGAATTTCGAGCTTTCTTT. V and J are TRBV7-9 and TRBJ1-1; TRBD1 matches at 9 bases. Trimming removed 5 bases from V and 10 bases from J; junction bases left unmatched: 14. Germline CDR1 is SEHNR and CDR2 is FQNEAQ (reference sequence). The CDR3 spans 15 residues.

This clonotype has only a few counts. The rearrangement links TRBV28 to TRBJ2-7, with 7 bases identical to TRBD2. The CDR3 spans 14 residues. Trimming cost V 7 bases and J 6 bases; bases outside gene matches: 12. Per the germline V gene, CDR1 is MDHEN and CDR2 is SYDVKM. The CDR3: CASNKRGVFLEQYF. The DNA for the CDR3 is TGTGCCAGCAACAAACGGGGGGTTTTCCTCGAGCAGTACTTC.

This clonotype was observed a few times. The chain is built from TRBV12-3 or TRBV12-4 and TRBJ1-1; a possible D gene is TRBD1 (5 bases). The CDR3 loop spans 14 amino acids. Trimming left V 2 bases short and J 5 bases short, with 12 bases between. The CDR3 coding sequence is TGTGCCAGCAGTTTAACCAGGGTCGGGACTGAAGCTTTCTTT. It translates to CASSLTRVGTEAFF.

This clonotype was detected only once. The rearrangement joins TRBV7-6 to TRBJ2-3, with a weak D call TRBD1 (5 bases). The CDR3 has 15 residues. CDR1 and CDR2 (germline): SGHVS, FNYEAQ. The ends were cut back, 1 base at V and 2 bases at J, with 10 bases in the middle. The CDR3 region has the DNA TGTGCCAGCAGCTTAGGGGGCTTTGCCACAGATACGCAGTATTTT. Protein: CASSLGGFATDTQYF.

This rearrangement joins TRBV28 to TRBJ1-5; 8 positions agree with TRBD1. The CDR3 contains 16 residues. In germline, CDR1 is MDHEN, CDR2 SYDVKM. With V trimmed by 1 base and J by 4 bases, 6 bases remained unmatched. CDR3 coding DNA: TGTGCCAGCAGTTTATCCAGGGGGCCGTCGAATCAGCCCCAGCATTTT. This encodes CASSLSRGPSNQPQHF.

As regards this clonotype: Lacking the conserved final phenylalanine or tryptophan, this CDR3 likely reflects a read error. The V gene is TRBV2, the J gene TRBJ2-7; D unresolved. V gave up 7 bases and J gave up 3 bases, with 7 bases separating them. The CDR3 contains 11 residues. Germline values: CDR1 SNHLY, CDR2 FYNNEI. CDR3 DNA: TGTGCCAGCACGGGTGACTACGAGCAGTACTTG. It encodes CASTGDYEQYL.

In regard to this clonotype: The junction departs from the called germline gene at one end, perhaps through a read error. This chain uses TRBV12-5 with TRBJ2-7; TRBD1 aligns across 7 bases. The CDR3 is 17 amino acids. In germline, CDR1 is LGHNT, CDR2 FRNRAP. Here the CDR3 reads CASGLGLQGITTYEQYF. The CDR3 DNA follows: TGTGCTAGTGGCTTGGGCTTACAGGGGATAACAACCTACGAGCAGTACTTC. The full variable domain, in which reference TRBV12-5 and TRBJ2-7 provide the parts outside the CDR3, is DARVTQTPRHKVTEMGQEVTMRCQPILGHNTVFWYRQTMMQGLELLAYFRNRAPLDDSGMPKDRFSAEMPDATLATLKIQPSEPRDSAVYFCASGLGLQGITTYEQYFGPGTRLTVT.

This chain joins TRBV7-2 and TRBJ1-4; D possibly corresponds to TRBD1 (5 bases). From germline, CDR1 is SGHTA and CDR2 FQGNSA. This CDR3 is 19 amino acids long. Trimming left V 2 bases short and J 1 base short, with 20 bases between. CDR3 amino acids: CASSLNRQVTGGTNEKLFF. CDR3 nucleotide sequence: TGTGCCAGCAGCTTAAATCGGCAAGTCACGGGGGGAACTAATGAAAAACTGTTTTTT. Full variable domain (remainder filled in from reference TRBV7-2 and TRBJ1-4): GAGVSQSPSNKVTEKGKDVELRCDPISGHTALYWYRQSLGQGLEFLIYFQGNSAPDKSGLPSDRFSAERTGGSVSTLTIQRTQQEDSAVYLCASSLNRQVTGGTNEKLFFGSGTQLSVL.

In its sample, this clonotype was seen a few times. V and J are TRBV7-9 and TRBJ2-7; D not certain. Germline assignment: CDR1 SEHNR and CDR2 FQNEAQ (reference sequence). Trimming removed 5 bases at V and 1 base at J, with 9 bases between. CDR3 length: 13 amino acids. The CDR3: CASSPLLSYEQYF. The CDR3 DNA sequence: TGTGCCAGCAGCCCTCTCCTATCCTACGAGCAGTACTTC.

This clonotype was detected a few times. V usage is TRBV19 and J usage is TRBJ2-5, with 8 bases matching TRBD2. The V segment lost 6 bases and the J segment 1 base; nucleotides outside the gene matches: 7. The germline gives CDR1 LNHDA, CDR2 SQIVND (reference sequence). This CDR3 is built from 15 residues. As DNA, the CDR3 is TGTGCCAGTAGGCCCGGGGGGGTAGCCCAAGAGACCCAGTACTTC. Translation gives CASRPGGVAQETQYF.